The sequence of this T cell receptor beta chain was determined in a study of CD8+ T cells in alopecia areata. Study-wide background: Patients received oral tofacitinib, 5 to 10 mg twice daily, for moderate-to-severe alopecia areata. Broader study findings: Lesional tissue from the scalp (especially in alopecia totalis/universalis) showed higher clonality than normal scalp. Unlike in mice, where it was clearer, TCR sharing across patients was less clear, possibly HLA-related.

The CDR3 has 16 residues. V trimming: 1 base; J trimming: 2 bases; junction bases outside the gene matches: 4. CDR1 is SEHNR and CDR2 is FQNEAQ in the germline V gene (reference sequence). cDNA prepared by RNA extraction and subsequent reverse transcription served as the template for sequencing. This table comes from immunoSEQ multiplex PCR, and its TCRdb copy is limited to in-frame clones, with some not included. The data show 200,000 or so clones, with approximately 61% seen just once and over 0.4% held by the top ten. This clone occurred a few times. Antigen unknown. This clonotype was sampled from a human donor with alopecia areata. J is TRBJ2-1 and V is TRBV7-9, with 8 bases that match TRBD2. Sequences were derived from CD4+ T cells sorted from blood, sampled at week 0. Here the CDR3 DNA reads TGTGCCAGCAGCTTAGGTAGCGGGGCCACCTACAATGAGCAGTTCTTC. Protein: CASSLGSGATYNEQFF.